This T cell receptor beta chain derives from a study of response to subunit inactivated influenza vaccine. Study findings and constraints: A suggestion made by the authors is that each seasonal influenza vaccination recruits few new T cells.

Regarding this clonotype: Its antigen is unidentified.

Between the trimmed V and J ends, which lost 5 bases and 0 bases, there was a span of 14 bases. This CDR3 region has 15 residues. Germline loops: CDR1 DFQATT, CDR2 SNEGSKA (reference sequence). TCRdb redid the calling of the RT-PCR reads with MiXCR, one entry per CDR3 protein. The sample shows over 150,000 distinct CDR3 sequences, about 10% of them seen only once. The clonotype was recovered from a man aged 50-75 years who received an inactivated influenza vaccine. This chain connects TRBV20-1 to TRBJ2-1, with D possibly matching TRBD2 (6 bases). This specimen consisted of CD8+ T cells sorted from PBMCs, obtained around 25 months after vaccination. The CDR3 nucleotides read TGCAGTGCTCCAAAAGGGAGGATCTCCTACAATGAGCAGTTCTTC. The encoded protein is CSAPKGRISYNEQFF.